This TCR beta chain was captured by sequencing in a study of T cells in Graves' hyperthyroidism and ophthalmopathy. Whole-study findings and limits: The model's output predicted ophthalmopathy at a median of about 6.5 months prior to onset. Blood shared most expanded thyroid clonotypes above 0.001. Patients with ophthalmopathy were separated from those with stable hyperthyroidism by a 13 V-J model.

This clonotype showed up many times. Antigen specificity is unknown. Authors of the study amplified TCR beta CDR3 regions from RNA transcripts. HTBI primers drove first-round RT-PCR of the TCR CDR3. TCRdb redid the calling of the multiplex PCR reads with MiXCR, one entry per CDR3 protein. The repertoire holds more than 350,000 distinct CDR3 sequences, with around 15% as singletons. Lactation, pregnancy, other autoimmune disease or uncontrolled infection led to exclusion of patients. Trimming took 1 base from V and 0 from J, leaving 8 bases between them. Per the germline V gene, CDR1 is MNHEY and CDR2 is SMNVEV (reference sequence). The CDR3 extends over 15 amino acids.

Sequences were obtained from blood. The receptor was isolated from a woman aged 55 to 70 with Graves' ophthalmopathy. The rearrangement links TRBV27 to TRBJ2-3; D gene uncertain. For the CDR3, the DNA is TGTGCCAGCAGTTTATATCCCGGGAGCACAGATACGCAGTATTTT. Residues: CASSLYPGSTDTQYF.